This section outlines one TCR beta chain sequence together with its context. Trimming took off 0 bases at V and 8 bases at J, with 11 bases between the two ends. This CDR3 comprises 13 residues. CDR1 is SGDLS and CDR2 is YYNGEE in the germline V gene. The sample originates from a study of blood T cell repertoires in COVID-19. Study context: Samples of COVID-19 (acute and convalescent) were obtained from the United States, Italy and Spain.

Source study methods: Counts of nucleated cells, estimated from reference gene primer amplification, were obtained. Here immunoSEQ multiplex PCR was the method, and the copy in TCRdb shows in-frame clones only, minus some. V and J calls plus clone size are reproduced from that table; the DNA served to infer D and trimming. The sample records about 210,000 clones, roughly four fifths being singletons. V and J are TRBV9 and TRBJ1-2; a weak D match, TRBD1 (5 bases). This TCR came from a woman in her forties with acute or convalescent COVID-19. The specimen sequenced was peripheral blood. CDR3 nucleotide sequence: TGTGCCAGCAGCGTAGGGCAGGGTGGGGGCTACACCTTC. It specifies CASSVGQGGGYTF.